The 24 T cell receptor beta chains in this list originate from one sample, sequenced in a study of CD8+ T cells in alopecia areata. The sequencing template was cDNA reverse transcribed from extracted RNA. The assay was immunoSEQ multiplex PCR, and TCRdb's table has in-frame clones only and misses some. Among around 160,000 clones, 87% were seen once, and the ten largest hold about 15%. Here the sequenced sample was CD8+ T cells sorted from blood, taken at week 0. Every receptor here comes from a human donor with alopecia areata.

The CDR3 spells CASSSGLAGTGELFF. Here the CDR3 DNA reads TGTGCCAGCAGCTCCGGACTAGCGGGGACCGGGGAGCTGTTTTTT. The chain has TRBV11-2 and TRBJ2-2; 12 bases line up with TRBD2. The ends lost 4 bases at V and 5 bases at J; junction bases unmatched: 2. CDR3 size: 15 residues. CDR1 is SGHAT and CDR2 is FQNNGV in the germline V gene.

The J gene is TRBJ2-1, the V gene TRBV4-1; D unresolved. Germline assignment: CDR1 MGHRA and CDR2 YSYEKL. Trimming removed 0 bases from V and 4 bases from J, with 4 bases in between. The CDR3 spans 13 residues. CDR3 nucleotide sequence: TGCGCCAGCAGCCAAGATGATTACAATGAGCAGTTCTTC. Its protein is CASSQDDYNEQFF.

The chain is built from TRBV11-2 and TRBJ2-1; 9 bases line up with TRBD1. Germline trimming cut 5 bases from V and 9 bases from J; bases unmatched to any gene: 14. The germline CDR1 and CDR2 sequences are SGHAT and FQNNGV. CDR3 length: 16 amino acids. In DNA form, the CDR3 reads TGTGCCAGCAGCCCTAGAGGACAGGGGTTCGGGCTTGAGCAGTTCTTC. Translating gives CASSPRGQGFGLEQFF.

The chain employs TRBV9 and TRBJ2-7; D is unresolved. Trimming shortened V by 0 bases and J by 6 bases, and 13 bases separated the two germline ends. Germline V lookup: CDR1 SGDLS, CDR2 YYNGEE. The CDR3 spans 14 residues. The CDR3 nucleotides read TGTGCCAGCAGCGTAGGTTCTCTCACTGCCGAGCAGTACTTC. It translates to CASSVGSLTAEQYF.

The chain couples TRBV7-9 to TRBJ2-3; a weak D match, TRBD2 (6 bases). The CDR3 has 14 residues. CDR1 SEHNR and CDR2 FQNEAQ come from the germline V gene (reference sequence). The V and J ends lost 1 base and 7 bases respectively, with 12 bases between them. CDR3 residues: CASSLEGGSHTQYF. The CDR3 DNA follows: TGTGCCAGCAGCTTAGAGGGAGGTTCCCATACGCAGTATTTT.

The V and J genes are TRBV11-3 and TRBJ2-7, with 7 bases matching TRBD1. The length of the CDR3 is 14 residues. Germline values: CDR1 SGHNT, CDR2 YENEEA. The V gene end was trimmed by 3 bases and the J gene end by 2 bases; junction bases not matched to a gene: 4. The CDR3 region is CASSFRDSPYEQYF. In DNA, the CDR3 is TGTGCCAGCAGCTTCCGGGACAGCCCCTACGAGCAGTACTTC. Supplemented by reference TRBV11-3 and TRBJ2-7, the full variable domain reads EAGVVQSPRYKIIEKKQPVAFWCNPISGHNTLYWYLQNLGQGPELLIRYENEEAVDDSQLPKDRFSAERLKGVDSTLKIQPAELGDSAVYLCASSFRDSPYEQYFGPGTRLTVT.

CDR3 in amino acids: CSVESGGFNEQFF. CDR3 sequence (DNA): TGCAGCGTTGAGTCGGGGGGCTTCAATGAGCAGTTCTTC. This chain uses TRBV29-1 with TRBJ2-1, with a possible D match to TRBD2 (7 bases). With 3 bases removed from V and 6 bases from J, the gap between germline ends came to 12 bases. The CDR3 loop spans 13 amino acids. Germline V gives CDR1 SQVTM, CDR2 ANQGSEA.

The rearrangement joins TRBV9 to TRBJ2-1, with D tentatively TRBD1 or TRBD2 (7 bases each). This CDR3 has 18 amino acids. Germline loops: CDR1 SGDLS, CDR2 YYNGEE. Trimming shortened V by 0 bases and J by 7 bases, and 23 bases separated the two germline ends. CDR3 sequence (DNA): TGTGCCAGCAGCGTAGAGGGGGCCCAGCGAGGGGAGGGGAATGAGCAGTTCTTC. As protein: CASSVEGAQRGEGNEQFF. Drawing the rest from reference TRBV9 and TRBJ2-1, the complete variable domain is DSGVTQTPKHLITATGQRVTLRCSPRSGDLSVYWYQQSLDQGLQFLIQYYNGEERAKGNILERFSAQQFPDLHSELNLSSLELGDSALYFCASSVEGAQRGEGNEQFFGPGTRLTVL.

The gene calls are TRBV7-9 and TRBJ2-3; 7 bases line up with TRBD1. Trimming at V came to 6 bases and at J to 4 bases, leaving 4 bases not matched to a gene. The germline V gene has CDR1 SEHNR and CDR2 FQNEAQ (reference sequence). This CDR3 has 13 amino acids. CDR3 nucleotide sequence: TGTGCCAGCAGGACAGGGTTGGCAGATACGCAGTATTTT. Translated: CASRTGLADTQYF.

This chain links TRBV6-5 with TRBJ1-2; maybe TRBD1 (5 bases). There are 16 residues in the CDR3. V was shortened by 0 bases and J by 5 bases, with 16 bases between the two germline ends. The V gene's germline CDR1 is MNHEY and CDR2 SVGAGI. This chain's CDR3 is CASSYSQGLDPYGYTF. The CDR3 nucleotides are TGTGCCAGCAGTTACTCCCAGGGACTCGATCCGTATGGCTACACCTTC.

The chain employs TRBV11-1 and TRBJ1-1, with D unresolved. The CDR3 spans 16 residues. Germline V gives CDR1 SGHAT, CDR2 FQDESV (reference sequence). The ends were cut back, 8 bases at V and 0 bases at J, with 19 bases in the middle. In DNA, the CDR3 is TGTGCCAGCGTCCCGAAGGAGGGAGGGATGAACACTGAAGCTTTCTTT. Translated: CASVPKEGGMNTEAFF.

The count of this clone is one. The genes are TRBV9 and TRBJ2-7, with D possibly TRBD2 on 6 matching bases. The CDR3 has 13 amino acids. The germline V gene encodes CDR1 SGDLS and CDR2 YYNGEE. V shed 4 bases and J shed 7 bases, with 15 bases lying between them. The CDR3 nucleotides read TGTGCCAGCAGCACGGGCGGGACGACGGAGCAGTACTTC. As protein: CASSTGGTTEQYF.

The chain's CDR3 is CASSRHRGLSDEQFF. CDR3 nucleotide sequence: TGTGCCAGCAGCCGACATAGAGGGTTGAGCGATGAGCAGTTCTTC. The rearrangement uses TRBV11-3 and TRBJ2-1; maybe TRBD2 (5 bases). The CDR3 is made up of 15 amino acids. The germline V gene has CDR1 SGHNT and CDR2 YENEEA. V was clipped by 5 bases and J by 8 bases, with 19 bases between them.

The CDR3 sequence: CSVETGFTEAFF. Written as DNA, the CDR3 is TGCAGCGTTGAGACAGGGTTCACTGAAGCTTTCTTT. This rearrangement joins TRBV29-1 to TRBJ1-1; TRBD1 agrees at 7 bases. The CDR3 has 12 residues. CDR1 is SQVTM and CDR2 is ANQGSEA in the germline V gene. After removal of 3 bases from V and 4 bases from J, the junction contained 2 bases not matched to a gene.

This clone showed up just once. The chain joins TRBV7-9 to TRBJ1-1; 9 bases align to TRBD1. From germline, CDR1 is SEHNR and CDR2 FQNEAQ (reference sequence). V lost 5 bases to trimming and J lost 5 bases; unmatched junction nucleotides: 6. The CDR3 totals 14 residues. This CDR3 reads CASSDGQGYTEAFF. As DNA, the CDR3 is TGTGCCAGCAGCGACGGACAGGGGTATACTGAAGCTTTCTTT.

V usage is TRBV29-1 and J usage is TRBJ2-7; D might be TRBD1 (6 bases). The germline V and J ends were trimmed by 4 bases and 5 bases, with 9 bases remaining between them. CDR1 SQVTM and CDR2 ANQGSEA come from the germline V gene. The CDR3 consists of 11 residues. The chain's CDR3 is CSVVGADEQYF. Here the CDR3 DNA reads TGCAGCGTTGTGGGGGCGGACGAGCAGTACTTC.

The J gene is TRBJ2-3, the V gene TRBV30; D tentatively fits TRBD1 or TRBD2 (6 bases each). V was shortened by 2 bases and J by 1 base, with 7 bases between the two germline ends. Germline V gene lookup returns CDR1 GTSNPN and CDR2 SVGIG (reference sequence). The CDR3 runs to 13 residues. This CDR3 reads CAWSRGGTDTQYF. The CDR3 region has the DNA TGTGCCTGGAGTAGGGGGGGCACAGATACGCAGTATTTT.

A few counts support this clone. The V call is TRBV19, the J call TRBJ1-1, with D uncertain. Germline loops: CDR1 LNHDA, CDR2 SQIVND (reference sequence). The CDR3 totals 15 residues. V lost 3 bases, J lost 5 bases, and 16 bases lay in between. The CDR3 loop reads CASSMEGPGRTEAFF. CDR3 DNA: TGTGCCAGTAGTATGGAGGGCCCGGGCCGGACTGAAGCTTTCTTT.

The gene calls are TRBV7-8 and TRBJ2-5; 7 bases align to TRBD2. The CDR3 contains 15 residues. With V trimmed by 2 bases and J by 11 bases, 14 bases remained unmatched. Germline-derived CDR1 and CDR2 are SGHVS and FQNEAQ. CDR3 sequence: CASSLLGSSLREQYF. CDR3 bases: TGTGCCAGCAGCTTACTGGGGTCTAGTCTGCGGGAGCAGTACTTC. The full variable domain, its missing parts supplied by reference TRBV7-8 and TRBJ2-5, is GAGVSQSPRYKVAKRGQDVALRCDPISGHVSLFWYQQALGQGPEFLTYFQNEAQLDKSGLPSDRFFAERPEGSVSTLKIQRTQQEDSAVYLCASSLLGSSLREQYFGPGTRLLVL.

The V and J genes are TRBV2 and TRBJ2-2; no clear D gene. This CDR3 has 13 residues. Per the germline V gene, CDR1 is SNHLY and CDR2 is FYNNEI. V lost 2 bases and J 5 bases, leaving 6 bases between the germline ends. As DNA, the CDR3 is TGTGCCAGCAGTGAATACTTAACCGGGGAGCTGTTTTTT. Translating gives CASSEYLTGELFF.

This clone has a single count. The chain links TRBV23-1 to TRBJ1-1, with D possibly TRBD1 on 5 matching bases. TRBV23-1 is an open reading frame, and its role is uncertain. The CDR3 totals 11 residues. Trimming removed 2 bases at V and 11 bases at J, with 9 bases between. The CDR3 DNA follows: TGCGCCAGCAGTCAACCCAGGGTCGCTTTCTTT. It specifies CASSQPRVAFF.

DNA for the CDR3: TGTGCCAGCAGTCCAACCAGGGGCACTGAAGCTTTCTTT. Its translation is CASSPTRGTEAFF. The V gene is TRBV6-1, the J gene TRBJ1-1; D is possibly TRBD1 (6 bases). Between the trimmed V and J ends, which lost 5 bases and 4 bases, there was a span of 11 bases. The CDR3 loop spans 13 amino acids. In germline, CDR1 is MNHNS, CDR2 SASEGT.

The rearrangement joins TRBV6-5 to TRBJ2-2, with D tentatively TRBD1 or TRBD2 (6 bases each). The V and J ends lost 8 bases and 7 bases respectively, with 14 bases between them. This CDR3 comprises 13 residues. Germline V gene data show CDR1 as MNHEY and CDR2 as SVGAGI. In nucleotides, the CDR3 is TGTGCCAGCCGGGGGCAATTAAGCGGGGAGCTGTTTTTT. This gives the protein CASRGQLSGELFF.

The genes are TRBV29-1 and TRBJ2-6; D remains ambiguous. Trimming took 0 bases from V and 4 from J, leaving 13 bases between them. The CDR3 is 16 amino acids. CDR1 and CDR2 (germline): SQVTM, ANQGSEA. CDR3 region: CSVEDPLMEGANVLTF. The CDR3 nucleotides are TGCAGCGTTGAAGATCCCCTTATGGAGGGGGCCAACGTCCTGACTTTC.